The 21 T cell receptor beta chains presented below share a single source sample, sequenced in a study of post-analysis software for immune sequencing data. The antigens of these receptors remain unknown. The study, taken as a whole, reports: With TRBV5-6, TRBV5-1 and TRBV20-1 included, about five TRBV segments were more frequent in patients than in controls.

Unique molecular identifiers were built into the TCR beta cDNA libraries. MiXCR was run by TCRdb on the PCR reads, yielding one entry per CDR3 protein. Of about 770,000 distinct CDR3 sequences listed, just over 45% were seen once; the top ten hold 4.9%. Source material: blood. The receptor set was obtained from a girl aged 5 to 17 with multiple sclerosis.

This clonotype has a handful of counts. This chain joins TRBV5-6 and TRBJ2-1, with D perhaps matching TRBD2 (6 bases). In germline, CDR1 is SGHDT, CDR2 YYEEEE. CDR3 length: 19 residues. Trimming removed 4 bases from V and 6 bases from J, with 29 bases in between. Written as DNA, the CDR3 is TGTGCCAGCAGCGACGAACAGCGCCCACTAGCACCCGTTGGCAATGAGCAGTTCTTC. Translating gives CASSDEQRPLAPVGNEQFF.

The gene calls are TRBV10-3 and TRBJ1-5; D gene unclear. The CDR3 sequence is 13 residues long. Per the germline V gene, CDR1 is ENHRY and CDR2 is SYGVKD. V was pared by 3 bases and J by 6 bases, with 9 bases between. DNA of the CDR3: TGTGCCATCAGTGACGGCAGGCCTCAGCCCCAGCATTTT. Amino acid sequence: CAISDGRPQPQHF.

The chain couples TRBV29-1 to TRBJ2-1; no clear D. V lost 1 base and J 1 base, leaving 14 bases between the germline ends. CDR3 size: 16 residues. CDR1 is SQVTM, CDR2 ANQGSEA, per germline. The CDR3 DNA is TGCAGCGTTGAAGGTCTCCTAGATTTGTCCTACAATGAGCAGTTCTTC. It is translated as CSVEGLLDLSYNEQFF.

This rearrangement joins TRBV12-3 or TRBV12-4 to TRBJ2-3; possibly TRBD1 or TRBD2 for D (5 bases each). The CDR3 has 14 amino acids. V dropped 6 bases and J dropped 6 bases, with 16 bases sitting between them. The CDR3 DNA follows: TGTGCCAGCAGCAGGGACCGCCGTTATGATACGCAGTATTTT. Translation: CASSRDRRYDTQYF.

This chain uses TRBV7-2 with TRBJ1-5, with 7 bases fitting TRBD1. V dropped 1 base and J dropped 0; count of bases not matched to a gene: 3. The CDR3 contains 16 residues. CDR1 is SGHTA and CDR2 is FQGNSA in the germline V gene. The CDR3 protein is CASSLGGTDSNQPQHF. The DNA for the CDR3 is TGTGCCAGCAGCTTAGGGGGGACAGATAGCAATCAGCCCCAGCATTTT.

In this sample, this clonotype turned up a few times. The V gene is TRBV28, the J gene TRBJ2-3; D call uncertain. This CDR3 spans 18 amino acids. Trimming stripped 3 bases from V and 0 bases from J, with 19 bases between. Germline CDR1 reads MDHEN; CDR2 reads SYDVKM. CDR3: CASSFVPGNIASTDTQYF. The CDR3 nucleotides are TGTGCCAGCAGTTTCGTCCCTGGGAATATAGCTAGCACAGATACGCAGTATTTT.

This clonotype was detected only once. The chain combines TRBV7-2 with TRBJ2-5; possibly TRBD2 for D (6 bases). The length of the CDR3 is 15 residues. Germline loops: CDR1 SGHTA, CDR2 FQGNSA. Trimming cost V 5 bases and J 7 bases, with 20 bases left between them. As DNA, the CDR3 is TGTGCCAGCAGCCCGGGGACTTATACTCCTGGGACCCAGTACTTC. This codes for CASSPGTYTPGTQYF.

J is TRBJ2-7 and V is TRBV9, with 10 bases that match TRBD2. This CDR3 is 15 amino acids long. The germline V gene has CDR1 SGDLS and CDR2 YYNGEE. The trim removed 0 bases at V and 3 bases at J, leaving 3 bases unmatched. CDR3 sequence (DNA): TGTGCCAGCAGCGTAGCCTCTAGCGGGAGCTACGAGCAGTACTTC. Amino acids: CASSVASSGSYEQYF. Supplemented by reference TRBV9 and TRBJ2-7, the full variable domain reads DSGVTQTPKHLITATGQRVTLRCSPRSGDLSVYWYQQSLDQGLQFLIQYYNGEERAKGNILERFSAQQFPDLHSELNLSSLELGDSALYFCASSVASSGSYEQYFGPGTRLTVT.

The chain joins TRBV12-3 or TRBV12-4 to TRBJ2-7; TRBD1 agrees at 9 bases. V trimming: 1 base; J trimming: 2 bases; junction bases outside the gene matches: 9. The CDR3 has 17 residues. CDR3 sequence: CASSLDLAGTGTYEQYF. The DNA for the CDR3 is TGTGCCAGCAGTTTAGATTTGGCCGGGACAGGGACCTACGAGCAGTACTTC.

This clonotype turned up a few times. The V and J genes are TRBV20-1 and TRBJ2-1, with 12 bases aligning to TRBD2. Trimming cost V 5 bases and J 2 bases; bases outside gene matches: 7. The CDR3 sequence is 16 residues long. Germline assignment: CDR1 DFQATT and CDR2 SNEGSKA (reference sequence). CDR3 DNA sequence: TGCAGTGCTCCCCCGGGACTAGCGGGTACCTACAATGAGCAGTTCTTC. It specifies CSAPPGLAGTYNEQFF.

The CDR3 nucleotides are TGCGCCAGCAGCTGGCCCCCGACTGGGGAGCAGTTCTTC. The encoded protein is CASSWPPTGEQFF. V usage is TRBV5-1 and J usage is TRBJ2-1; unclear D gene. This CDR3 comprises 13 residues. The V gene's germline CDR1 is SGHRS and CDR2 YFSETQ. Trimming took off 3 bases at V and 10 bases at J, with 14 bases between the two ends.

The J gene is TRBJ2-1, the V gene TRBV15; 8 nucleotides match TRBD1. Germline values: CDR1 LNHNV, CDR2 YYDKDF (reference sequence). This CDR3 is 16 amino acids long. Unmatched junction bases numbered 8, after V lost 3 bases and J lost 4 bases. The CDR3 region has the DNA TGTGCCACCAGCAGGGGAAGACAGGGGTCATACAATGAGCAGTTCTTC. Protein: CATSRGRQGSYNEQFF. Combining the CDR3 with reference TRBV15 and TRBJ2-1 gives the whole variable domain DAMVIQNPRYQVTQFGKPVTLSCSQTLNHNVMYWYQQKSSQAPKLLFHYYDKDFNNEADTPDNFQSRRPNTSFCFLDIRSPGLGDTAMYLCATSRGRQGSYNEQFFGPGTRLTVL.

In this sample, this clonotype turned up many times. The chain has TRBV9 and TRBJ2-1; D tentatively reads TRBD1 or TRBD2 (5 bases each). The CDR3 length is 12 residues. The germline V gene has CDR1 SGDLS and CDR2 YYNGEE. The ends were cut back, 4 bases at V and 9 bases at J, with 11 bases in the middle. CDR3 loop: CASSLGTVEQFF. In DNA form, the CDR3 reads TGTGCCAGCAGCCTAGGGACCGTTGAGCAGTTCTTC.

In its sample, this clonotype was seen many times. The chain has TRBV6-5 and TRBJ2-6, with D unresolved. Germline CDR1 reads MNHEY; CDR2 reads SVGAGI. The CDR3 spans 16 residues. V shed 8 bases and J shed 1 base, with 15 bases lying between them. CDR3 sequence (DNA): TGTGCCAGCGCAAACTTCATGGGGTCTGGGGCCAACGTCCTGACTTTC. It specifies CASANFMGSGANVLTF.

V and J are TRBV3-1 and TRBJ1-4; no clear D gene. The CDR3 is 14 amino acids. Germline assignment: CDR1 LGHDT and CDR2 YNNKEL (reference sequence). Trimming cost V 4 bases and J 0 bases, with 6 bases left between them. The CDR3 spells CASSRQSTNEKLFF. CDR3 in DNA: TGTGCCAGCAGCCGACAATCAACTAATGAAAAACTGTTTTTT.

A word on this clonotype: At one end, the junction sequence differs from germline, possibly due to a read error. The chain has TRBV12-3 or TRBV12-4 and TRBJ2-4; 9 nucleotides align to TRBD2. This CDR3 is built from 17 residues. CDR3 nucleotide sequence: TGTGCCAGCAGTATAGCGGGGGAGGGTCGAGCCAAAAACATTCAGTACTTC. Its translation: CASSIAGEGRAKNIQYF.

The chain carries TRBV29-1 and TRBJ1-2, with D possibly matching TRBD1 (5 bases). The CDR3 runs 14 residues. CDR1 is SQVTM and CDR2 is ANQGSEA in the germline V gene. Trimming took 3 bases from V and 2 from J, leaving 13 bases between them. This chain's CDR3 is CSVEGGNLNYGYTF. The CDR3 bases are TGCAGCGTTGAGGGGGGAAATCTGAACTATGGCTACACCTTC.

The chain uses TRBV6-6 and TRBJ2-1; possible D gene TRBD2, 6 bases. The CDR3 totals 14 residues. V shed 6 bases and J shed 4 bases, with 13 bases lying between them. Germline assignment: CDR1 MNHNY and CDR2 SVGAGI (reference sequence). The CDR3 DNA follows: TGTGCCAGCAGCTCGGGGGAAACGTACAATGAGCAGTTCTTC. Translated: CASSSGETYNEQFF.

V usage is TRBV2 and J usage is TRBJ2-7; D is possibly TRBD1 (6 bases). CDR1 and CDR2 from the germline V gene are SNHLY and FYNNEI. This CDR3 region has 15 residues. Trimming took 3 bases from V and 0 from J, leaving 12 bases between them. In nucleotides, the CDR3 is TGTGCCAGCAGTGAGACGGACAGAAACTCCTACGAGCAGTACTTC. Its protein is CASSETDRNSYEQYF.

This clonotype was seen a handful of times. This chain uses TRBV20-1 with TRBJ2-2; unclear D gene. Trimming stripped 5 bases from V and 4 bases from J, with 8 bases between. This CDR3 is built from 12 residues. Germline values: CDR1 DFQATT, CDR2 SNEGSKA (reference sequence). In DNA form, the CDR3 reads TGCAGTGCTCCCCCCGGCACCGGGGAGCTGTTTTTT. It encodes CSAPPGTGELFF.

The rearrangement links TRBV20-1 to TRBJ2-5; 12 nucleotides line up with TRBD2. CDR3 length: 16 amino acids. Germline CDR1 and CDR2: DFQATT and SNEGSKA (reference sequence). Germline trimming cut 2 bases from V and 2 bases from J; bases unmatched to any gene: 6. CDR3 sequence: CSARYRTSGVQETQYF. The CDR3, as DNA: TGCAGTGCTAGATACCGGACTAGCGGGGTACAAGAGACCCAGTACTTC.